The entry below gives a single T cell receptor (beta chain) sequence along with its context. This sample is part of a study of control samples from healthy donors and cancer patients. Looked up from germline, CDR1 is SGHRS and CDR2 is YFSETQ. This CDR3 region has 15 residues. V dropped 0 bases and J dropped 1; count of bases not matched to a gene: 1. Generated by immunoSEQ multiplex PCR, the TCRdb table keeps only in-frame clones and is missing some. The sample lists about 80,000 clones, roughly 88% occurring once. This sequence joins TRBV5-1 and TRBJ2-3, with 8 bases identical to TRBD1. Specimen: blood. This clonotype was sampled from a woman aged 50 to 60 in good health. CDR3 nucleotide sequence: TGCGCCAGCAGCTTGGTGGACAGGGGCACAGATACGCAGTATTTT. Translated, it gives CASSLVDRGTDTQYF.